The T cell receptor beta chain described here comes from a study of cytomegalovirus exposure and HLA in healthy donors. PCR amplification relied on 60 Vbeta primers (plus 13 Jbeta primers). Assay used: immunoSEQ multiplex PCR; TCRdb lists only in-frame clones, some missing. The data hold some 190,000 clones, with around 77% observed a single time. This sequence originates from a woman aged 18-29 years in good health and CMV-seronegative. The specimen sequenced was PBMCs.

The CDR3: CASSLMVPREPQHF. The CDR3 DNA sequence: TGTGCCAGCAGTTTAATGGTTCCTCGGGAGCCCCAGCATTTT. This sequence joins TRBV28 and TRBJ1-5; D is uncertain. The CDR3 runs to 14 residues. V was clipped by 2 bases and J by 8 bases, with 13 bases between them. In germline, CDR1 is MDHEN, CDR2 SYDVKM.